Presented here are 30 T cell receptor beta chains from one specimen sequenced in a study of blood T cell repertoires in COVID-19. Profiling relied on immunoSEQ multiplex PCR, and the TCRdb table lists in-frame clones only, not all of them. The repertoire holds fewer than 250,000 clones, with approximately 83% as singletons. Sequencing was carried out using peripheral blood. Source of these receptors: a human donor in a cohort sampled during active COVID-19.

The chain employs TRBV11-3 and TRBJ2-6; possible D gene TRBD2, 5 bases. CDR1 and CDR2 (germline): SGHNT, YENEEA. This CDR3 region has 16 residues. V shed 4 bases and J shed 0 bases, with 10 bases lying between them. The CDR3, as DNA: TGTGCCAGCAGCTCGGACGGGAACTCTGGGGCCAACGTCCTGACTTTC. It codes for CASSSDGNSGANVLTF.

V is TRBV27 and J is TRBJ2-5, with 9 positions matching TRBD1. V lost 0 bases and J lost 5; bases outside the gene matches: 4. Germline CDR1 reads MNHEY; CDR2 reads SMNVEV (reference sequence). This CDR3 is 15 amino acids long. In DNA form, the CDR3 reads TGTGCCAGCAGTTTATCAGGGACAGGGAGGGAGACCCAGTACTTC. The encoded protein is CASSLSGTGRETQYF.

This chain joins TRBV4-2 and TRBJ2-1; maybe TRBD1 (6 bases). The CDR3 runs to 20 residues. Germline V CDR1 and CDR2: LGHNA, YNFKEQ. V lost 1 base, J lost 0 bases, and 22 bases lay in between. CDR3 in amino acids: CASSQGVYNRVSGSYNEQFF. CDR3 in DNA: TGTGCCAGCAGCCAAGGAGTCTACAACAGGGTATCAGGCTCCTACAATGAGCAGTTCTTC.

The rearrangement links TRBV7-3 to TRBJ1-5; 7 nucleotides line up with TRBD1. The CDR3 totals 14 residues. V lost 5 bases and J lost 3; bases outside the gene matches: 4. The germline V gene encodes CDR1 SGHTA and CDR2 FQGTGA. Here the CDR3 DNA reads TGTGCCAGCAGCCCGACAGGGAACAATCAGCCCCAGCATTTT. As protein: CASSPTGNNQPQHF. The whole variable domain, remainder taken from reference TRBV7-3 and TRBJ1-5, is GAGVSQTPSNKVTEKGKYVELRCDPISGHTALYWYRQSLGQGPEFLIYFQGTGAADDSGLPNDRFFAVRPEGSVSTLKIQRTERGDSAVYLCASSPTGNNQPQHFGDGTRLSIL.

The genes are TRBV9 and TRBJ1-2; no firm D call. V was clipped by 0 bases and J by 4 bases, with 13 bases between them. CDR1 is SGDLS and CDR2 is YYNGEE in the germline V gene. This CDR3 has 15 residues. CDR3 region: CASSVAGRNSYGYTF. In DNA form, the CDR3 reads TGTGCCAGCAGCGTAGCCGGGAGGAACAGCTATGGCTACACCTTC.

CDR3 sequence (DNA): TGTGCCAGCAGCTTGAGGCAGGGCTACGAGCAGTACTTC. Protein sequence: CASSLRQGYEQYF. This sequence joins TRBV5-4 and TRBJ2-7; D is possibly TRBD1 (5 bases). Germline V gives CDR1 SGHNT, CDR2 YYREEE (reference sequence). This CDR3 comprises 13 residues. The ends were cut back, 1 base at V and 3 bases at J, with 8 bases in the middle.

On this clone: A junction boundary mismatches the germline segment, possibly from a read error. The chain couples TRBV14 to TRBJ1-2; 10 bases match TRBD1. The germline V gene has CDR1 SGHDN and CDR2 FVKESK. This CDR3 has 15 residues. CDR3 region: CASSQRQGANDGYTF. The CDR3 DNA sequence: TGTGCCAGCAGCCAACGACAGGGGGCTAACGATGGCTACACCTTC.

The CDR3 here is CASSDRGSQPQHF. As DNA, the CDR3 is TGTGCCAGCAGTGACAGGGGAAGCCAGCCCCAGCATTTT. The chain has TRBV25-1 and TRBJ1-5; TRBD1 might be the D (6 bases). The CDR3 totals 13 residues. The V and J ends lost 3 bases and 7 bases respectively, with 10 bases between them. Germline V gives CDR1 MGHDK, CDR2 SYGVNS.

The chain has TRBV9 and TRBJ1-6; D not resolved. CDR1 is SGDLS and CDR2 is YYNGEE in the germline V gene. Trimming cost V 0 bases and J 1 base, with 8 bases left between them. This CDR3 contains 16 residues. The CDR3 here is CASSVGSRSYNSPLHF. CDR3 nucleotides: TGTGCCAGCAGCGTAGGGTCCCGGTCCTATAATTCACCCCTCCACTTT.

The V gene is TRBV24-1, the J gene TRBJ2-2; the D gene is possibly TRBD2 (7 bases). This CDR3 has 14 residues. The germline CDR1 and CDR2 sequences are KGHDR and SFDVKD. V lost 7 bases and J 5 bases, leaving 13 bases between the germline ends. The CDR3 coding sequence is TGTGCCACCAGGAGGGGGGGGGCGACCGGGGAGCTGTTTTTT. Its protein product is CATRRGGATGELFF.

A word on this clone: This same CDR3 is encoded by further DNA sequences in the sample. This chain links TRBV5-1 with TRBJ2-2, with 8 bases that match TRBD1. The length of the CDR3 is 15 residues. J gave up 1 base and V 4 bases, and 3 bases lay outside the gene matches. CDR1 and CDR2 from the germline V gene are SGHRS and YFSETQ. CDR3 DNA sequence: TGCGCCAGCAGCCTGGGGACAGGGAACACCGGGGAGCTGTTTTTT. It specifies CASSLGTGNTGELFF.

The genes are TRBV6-5 and TRBJ1-2; 7 nucleotides match TRBD1. Germline values: CDR1 MNHEY, CDR2 SVGAGI. The junction had 9 bases not matched to a gene; V was cut back by 6 bases and J by 2 bases. This CDR3 has 15 amino acids. DNA for the CDR3: TGTGCCAGCAGATTACAGGGGCCCTCAAACTATGGCTACACCTTC. It encodes CASRLQGPSNYGYTF.

This clone showed up just once. The V and J genes are TRBV3-1 (or the pseudogene TRBV3-2) and TRBJ2-7, with 7 nucleotides matching TRBD1. The germline gives CDR1 LGHDT, CDR2 YNNKEL (reference sequence). There are 14 residues in the CDR3. J was trimmed by 5 bases and V by 4 bases; bases with no gene match: 8. The CDR3 loop is CASSPRQGRHEQYF. The CDR3 DNA follows: TGTGCCAGCAGCCCTCGACAGGGCCGGCACGAGCAGTACTTC.

V gene TRBV18 combines with J gene TRBJ1-3, with D possibly being TRBD1 (5 bases). CDR1 KGHSH and CDR2 LQKENI come from the germline V gene. CDR3 length: 15 amino acids. V was trimmed by 2 bases and J by 2 bases, leaving 10 bases between them. As DNA, the CDR3 is TGTGCCAGCTCACCATCAGGGCGGCCTGGAAACACCATATATTTT. Translating gives CASSPSGRPGNTIYF.

The CDR3 protein is CASSLVSSSYEQYF. The CDR3 DNA reads TGTGCCAGCAGCTTAGTAAGCTCCTCCTACGAGCAGTACTTC. The gene calls are TRBV7-2 and TRBJ2-7; no clear D gene. Germline CDR1 reads SGHTA; CDR2 reads FQGNSA. The CDR3 is 14 residues long. V was trimmed by 1 base and J by 0 bases, leaving 7 bases between them.

This clone was counted between two and nine times. In DNA, the CDR3 is TGTGCCAGCAGTCTATTCCGGGACTACGAGCAGTACTTC. This codes for CASSLFRDYEQYF. The J gene is TRBJ2-7, the V gene TRBV6-5; D is perhaps TRBD2 (5 bases). Trimming took 5 bases from V and 3 from J, leaving 11 bases between them. The CDR3 runs to 13 residues. Per the germline V gene, CDR1 is MNHEY and CDR2 is SVGAGI.

The rearrangement joins TRBV20-1 to TRBJ1-2; 8 bases align to TRBD1. CDR1 and CDR2 from the germline V gene are DFQATT and SNEGSKA (reference sequence). Trimming at V came to 5 bases and at J to 7 bases, leaving 3 bases not matched to a gene. The CDR3 extends over 11 amino acids. CDR3 sequence: CSAGQGTGYTF. The CDR3 coding sequence is TGCAGTGCTGGACAGGGAACTGGCTACACCTTC.

The chain uses TRBV9 and TRBJ1-3; a weak D match, TRBD1 (6 bases). Germline CDR1 reads SGDLS; CDR2 reads YYNGEE. Deletions cut 3 bases from V and 3 bases from J, with 16 bases between. There are 16 residues in the CDR3. CDR3 bases: TGTGCCAGCAGCGCCACAGGGTTATCTGGTGGAAACACCATATATTTT. This encodes CASSATGLSGGNTIYF.

The chain carries TRBV28 and TRBJ1-2; 10 nucleotides align to TRBD1. Germline CDR1 and CDR2: MDHEN and SYDVKM. V lost 8 bases and J lost 2; bases outside the gene matches: 2. The length of the CDR3 is 13 residues. The CDR3 DNA follows: TGTGCCAGCCGGACAGGGGGGAACTATGGCTACACCTTC. It translates to CASRTGGNYGYTF.

V is TRBV4-1 and J is TRBJ2-1; a weak D match, TRBD2 (5 bases). CDR3 size: 15 residues. V was trimmed by 3 bases and J by 0 bases, leaving 9 bases between them. From germline, CDR1 is MGHRA and CDR2 YSYEKL. The chain's CDR3 is CASSHPSFSYNEQFF. Here the CDR3 DNA reads TGCGCCAGCAGCCACCCTAGCTTCTCCTACAATGAGCAGTTCTTC.

V gene TRBV9 combines with J gene TRBJ1-3; D is uncertain. Germline lookup yields CDR1 SGDLS and CDR2 YYNGEE. V was pared by 4 bases and J by 8 bases, with 16 bases between. There are 14 residues in the CDR3. CDR3: CASSPQILSDTIYF. The DNA for the CDR3 is TGTGCCAGCAGCCCCCAGATCCTTTCCGACACCATATATTTT.

V and J are TRBV11-2 and TRBJ2-1; D is possibly TRBD2 (5 bases). Per germline, CDR1 SGHAT and CDR2 FQNNGV. There are 15 residues in the CDR3. Trimming stripped 0 bases from V and 9 bases from J, with 15 bases between. The chain's CDR3 is CASSLESGFGAEQFF. For the CDR3, the DNA is TGTGCCAGCAGCTTAGAATCGGGATTCGGTGCTGAGCAGTTCTTC.

The J gene is TRBJ2-7, the V gene TRBV28, with D maybe TRBD1 (6 bases). V was shortened by 5 bases and J by 4 bases, with 18 bases between the two germline ends. There are 15 residues in the CDR3. Germline assignment: CDR1 MDHEN and CDR2 SYDVKM. CDR3 sequence: CASSPGTFTAYEQYF. The CDR3 DNA reads as TGTGCCAGCAGTCCAGGGACATTTACAGCGTACGAGCAGTACTTC.

The J gene is TRBJ1-4, the V gene TRBV6-5; TRBD1 might be the D (5 bases). Looked up from germline, CDR1 is MNHEY and CDR2 is SVGAGI. CDR3 length: 15 amino acids. The V and J ends lost 4 bases and 4 bases respectively, with 13 bases between them. The DNA of the CDR3 is TGTGCCAGCAGTTCGGGGGTGCAGATTAATGAAAAACTGTTTTTT. Translated, it gives CASSSGVQINEKLFF.

The chain has TRBV11-2 and TRBJ1-2, with 11 bases lining up with TRBD1. CDR1 is SGHAT and CDR2 is FQNNGV in the germline V gene. The ends lost 4 bases at V and 4 bases at J; junction bases unmatched: 8. The CDR3 spans 16 residues. CDR3 nucleotide sequence: TGTGCCAGCAGCTCCGTGGGACAGGGGGTGCCCTATGGCTACACCTTC. It encodes CASSSVGQGVPYGYTF.

This chain connects TRBV10-3 to TRBJ1-2, with D possibly matching TRBD1 (6 bases). The V end was cut by 2 bases, the J end by 6 bases, with 16 bases between. This CDR3 comprises 15 residues. The germline V gene encodes CDR1 ENHRY and CDR2 SYGVKD. DNA of the CDR3: TGTGCCATCAGTGAGAAAGGGGGTGAAGTTAATGGCTACACCTTC. Amino acid sequence: CAISEKGGEVNGYTF.

This chain uses TRBV3-1 (or the pseudogene TRBV3-2) with TRBJ2-1; D gene ambiguous. Trimming pared 0 bases from V and 4 bases from J, leaving 10 bases between. CDR3 length: 15 amino acids. CDR1 LGHDT and CDR2 YNNKEL come from the germline V gene (reference sequence). CDR3 nucleotides: TGTGCCAGCAGCCAAGATTTGCTAGATTACAATGAGCAGTTCTTC. Amino acid sequence: CASSQDLLDYNEQFF.

In this sample, this clone turned up once. This chain uses TRBV18 with TRBJ1-5, with 10 bases matching TRBD1. Germline assignment: CDR1 KGHSH and CDR2 LQKENI. This CDR3 spans 15 amino acids. With V trimmed by 2 bases and J by 6 bases, 4 bases remained unmatched. In nucleotides, the CDR3 is TGTGCCAGCTCACCAGACAGGGGGCACGGTCAGCCCCAGCATTTT. Its translation is CASSPDRGHGQPQHF.

This clone was recorded only once. This chain joins TRBV19 and TRBJ1-2; TRBD1 might be the D (6 bases). Between the trimmed V and J ends, which lost 4 bases and 0 bases, there was a span of 21 bases. In germline, CDR1 is LNHDA, CDR2 SQIVND (reference sequence). CDR3 length equals 18 residues. The CDR3 here is CASSTLGQSALANYGYTF. In nucleotides, the CDR3 is TGTGCCAGTAGTACCTTAGGACAGTCGGCGTTAGCTAACTATGGCTACACCTTC.

The sample holds a few counts of this clone. V is TRBV3-1 (or the pseudogene TRBV3-2) and J is TRBJ1-2; perhaps TRBD1 as D (6 bases). The CDR3 covers 13 residues. Trimming removed 4 bases at V and 5 bases at J, with 11 bases between. Germline CDR1 is LGHDT and CDR2 is YNNKEL (reference sequence). The CDR3 DNA follows: TGTGCCAGCAGCCGCCCAGGGGTATATGGCTACACCTTC. Translating it yields CASSRPGVYGYTF.